This T cell receptor beta chain was recorded in a study of blood T cell repertoires in COVID-19. Clones were read by immunoSEQ multiplex PCR, and TCRdb kept only the in-frame ones, dropping some. Here the sample spans 190,000 or so clones, 84% being singletons. From germline, CDR1 is SNHLY and CDR2 FYNNEI. V gave up 6 bases and J gave up 0 bases; unmatched junction bases: 5. The CDR3 is made up of 15 amino acids. This clone was recorded only once. The TCR sequence derives from a middle-aged man who had recovered from COVID-19. The rearrangement joins TRBV2 to TRBJ1-5; the match to TRBD1 covers 7 bases. Sequenced sample: PBMCs or T cells enriched from blood (not recorded which). CDR3 DNA: TGTGCCAGCAGCGCCCGGACAGGTAGCAATCAGCCCCAGCATTTT. This encodes CASSARTGSNQPQHF.